What follows are 11 T cell receptor beta chains derived from one specimen sequenced in a study of blood T cell repertoires in COVID-19. This table comes from immunoSEQ multiplex PCR, and its TCRdb copy is limited to in-frame clones, with some not included. This sample has about 350,000 clones, with 87% found just once. Sequenced material: peripheral blood. Receptors were obtained from a man aged 25 to 40 with COVID-19, enrolled during active disease.

The gene calls are TRBV25-1 and TRBJ2-1; 11 bases align to TRBD1. This CDR3 has 16 amino acids. The germline gives CDR1 MGHDK, CDR2 SYGVNS. V lost 2 bases and J lost 4; bases outside the gene matches: 4. The CDR3 coding sequence is TGTGCCAGCAGTGAAATCGGGACAGGGGGGTACAATGAGCAGTTCTTC. Translation: CASSEIGTGGYNEQFF.

The chain couples TRBV15 to TRBJ1-2; D possibly corresponds to TRBD1 (6 bases). The CDR3 runs 14 residues. V lost 3 bases and J lost 4, with 12 bases in between. The germline CDR1 and CDR2 sequences are LNHNV and YYDKDF (reference sequence). The CDR3 is CATSSVGTTYGYTF. The DNA of the CDR3 is TGTGCCACCAGCAGCGTAGGGACAACCTATGGCTACACCTTC.

The DNA for the CDR3 is TGTGCCACCAGTGATTTGAATCGGGCGGGAGGGGCAGATACGCAGTATTTT. As protein: CATSDLNRAGGADTQYF. This chain connects TRBV24-1 to TRBJ2-3, with 9 nucleotides matching TRBD2. The V segment lost 0 bases and the J segment 4 bases; nucleotides outside the gene matches: 7. There are 17 residues in the CDR3. CDR1 is KGHDR, CDR2 SFDVKD, per germline.

Turning to this clone: A read error may account for a junction end that differs from germline. This chain links TRBV2 with TRBJ2-3, with TRBD1 as a possible D gene (6 bases). This CDR3 has 16 amino acids. Germline V lookup: CDR1 SNHLY, CDR2 FYNNEI. In DNA, the CDR3 is TGTGCCAGCTGTGAAGCCAGGGGCTTCCCCCCAGATACGCAGTATTTT. This codes for CASCEARGFPPDTQYF.

V usage is TRBV24-1 and J usage is TRBJ2-2, with 7 bases matching TRBD2. The CDR3 covers 14 residues. With V trimmed by 5 bases and J by 6 bases, 5 bases remained unmatched. Germline CDR1 KGHDR, CDR2 SFDVKD. CDR3 residues: CATSGRGVSGELFF. The CDR3 DNA reads TGTGCCACCAGTGGTCGGGGGGTATCCGGGGAGCTGTTTTTT.

Regarding this clone: The same CDR3 is also encoded by other DNA sequences in this sample. The rearrangement joins TRBV4-3 to TRBJ1-1, with D perhaps matching TRBD1 (5 bases). Trimming left V 0 bases short and J 7 bases short, with 9 bases between. The CDR3 is 13 residues long. Germline CDR1 is LGHNA and CDR2 is YSLEER. CDR3 nucleotide sequence: TGCGCCAGCAGCCAAGACAGGGAGGGTGAAGCTTTCTTT. Amino acid sequence: CASSQDREGEAFF.

The genes are TRBV9 and TRBJ1-5, with D unresolved. V lost 0 bases, J lost 2 bases, and 9 bases lay in between. This CDR3 is 15 amino acids long. Looked up from germline, CDR1 is SGDLS and CDR2 is YYNGEE. CDR3 protein: CASSVDGEGNQPQHF. The DNA for the CDR3 is TGTGCCAGCAGCGTAGACGGGGAGGGCAATCAGCCCCAGCATTTT.

V and J are TRBV4-1 and TRBJ2-5; TRBD1 matches at 11 bases. The germline gives CDR1 MGHRA, CDR2 YSYEKL. J was trimmed by 4 bases and V by 1 base; bases with no gene match: 2. This CDR3 contains 15 residues. As DNA, the CDR3 is TGCGCCAGCAGCCAAGTTGGGACAGGGGGAGAGACCCAGTACTTC. This encodes CASSQVGTGGETQYF.

The rearrangement links TRBV6-6 to TRBJ1-1; D is unresolved. The V gene lost 8 bases and the J gene lost 5 bases, with 6 bases spanning the gap. This CDR3 contains 10 residues. Per germline, CDR1 MNHNY and CDR2 SVGAGI (reference sequence). CDR3 in amino acids: CASGETEAFF. CDR3 DNA sequence: TGTGCCAGCGGGGAGACTGAAGCTTTCTTT.

The chain couples TRBV7-2 to TRBJ2-1; possibly TRBD1 for D (5 bases). This CDR3 comprises 16 residues. Germline CDR1 reads SGHTA; CDR2 reads FQGNSA. Trimming shortened V by 4 bases and J by 0 bases, and 13 bases separated the two germline ends. CDR3 region: CASSYTDISSYNEQFF. The CDR3, as DNA: TGTGCCAGCAGCTATACGGACATCAGCTCCTACAATGAGCAGTTCTTC.

The J gene is TRBJ2-3, the V gene TRBV7-3; a possible D gene is TRBD2 (5 bases). This CDR3 spans 13 amino acids. Trimming left V 5 bases short and J 0 bases short, with 6 bases between. Germline CDR1 SGHTA, CDR2 FQGTGA. The CDR3 coding sequence is TGTGCCAGCAGCACGGGGAGCACAGATACGCAGTATTTT. Translated, it gives CASSTGSTDTQYF.